This TCR beta chain was profiled in a study of CXCR3-negative and CXCR3-positive naive CD8 T cells. Study-level results: CXCR3-negative naive cells had less hydrophobic TRB CDR3s than did CXCR3-positive naive cells.

The CDR3 loop spans 15 amino acids. Germline V lookup: CDR1 SGHVS, CDR2 FQNEAQ. TRB cDNA was prepared as libraries by UMI-labeled 5' RACE. Using the 5' RACE reads, TCRdb records one entry per CDR3 protein without DNA. The listing records 150,000 to 170,000 distinct CDR3 sequences. Triplicate sorts, 300,000 cells apiece, were made for each CD8+ T cell subset. As to this clonotype: Its antigen is still unknown.

Sequenced: naive CXCR3+ CD8+ T cells from blood. Subset described: CD45RO-CCR7+CD27+CD95- naive CD8+ T cells expressing CXCR3 (TNR3+). This TCR was sampled from a human donor in good health. Some clones in this sample may be carry-over from other donors' samples. The chain carries TRBV7-8 and TRBJ1-2; the TRBD1 assignment by TCRdb is unverifiable without DNA. The CDR3 is CASSHPGQLFYGYTF.